The 5 T cell receptor beta chains listed next were all sequenced from one sample in a study of glioma-infiltrating T cells after dendritic cell vaccination. Sequenced by immunoSEQ multiplex PCR; TCRdb stores in-frame clones only, minus some. The sample lists 70,000 to 100,000 clones; under 85% were seen once. Documented time point: after dendritic cell vaccination, including at tumor progression/relapse. The sample in question was blood, obtained after dendritic cell vaccination. The receptor source for this set is a human donor with glioblastoma.

This clone has just a few counts. CDR3 in amino acids: CASSTQPGTDGYTF. The CDR3 DNA reads TGCGCCAGCAGTACACAGCCGGGGACAGATGGCTACACCTTC. The genes are TRBV5-1 and TRBJ1-2; TRBD1 agrees at 7 bases. Germline trimming cut 5 bases from V and 6 bases from J; bases unmatched to any gene: 10. The CDR3 loop spans 14 amino acids. Germline assignment: CDR1 SGHRS and CDR2 YFSETQ. Using reference TRBV5-1 and TRBJ1-2 for the parts outside the CDR3, the full variable domain is KAGVTQTPRYLIKTRGQQVTLSCSPISGHRSVSWYQQTPGQGLQFLFEYFSETQRNKGNFPGRFSGRQFSNSRSEMNVSTLELGDSALYLCASSTQPGTDGYTFGSGTRLTVV.

The V and J genes are TRBV19 and TRBJ2-5; 7 nucleotides match TRBD1. TRBJ2-7 explains the end of the DNA better; the J call may be wrong. The CDR3 has 13 amino acids. Germline V lookup: CDR1 LNHDA, CDR2 SQIVND (reference sequence). The CDR3 DNA follows: TGTGCCAGTAGTCTGACAGGGCGCCACGAGCAGTACTTC. Protein: CASSLTGRHEQYF.

The chain uses TRBV7-9 and TRBJ1-2; D gene unclear. The V and J ends lost 1 base and 5 bases respectively, with 8 bases between them. The CDR3 extends over 13 amino acids. Looked up from germline, CDR1 is SEHNR and CDR2 is FQNEAQ (reference sequence). The CDR3 coding sequence is TGTGCCAGCAGCTTAGACAGCCTTTATGGCTACACCTTC. Translation: CASSLDSLYGYTF.

Points on this clone: The sample carries other DNA sequences with the same CDR3. This sequence joins TRBV2 and TRBJ1-1; 7 nucleotides align to TRBD1. Germline assignment: CDR1 SNHLY and CDR2 FYNNEI. The ends lost 2 bases at V and 2 bases at J; junction bases unmatched: 2. The CDR3 consists of 14 residues. The CDR3 DNA follows: TGTGCCAGCAGTGAAAGACAGGGCAACACTGAAGCTTTCTTT. This encodes CASSERQGNTEAFF.

The chain employs TRBV7-2 and TRBJ1-1, with a weak D call TRBD1 (6 bases). This CDR3 is 12 amino acids long. V was cut by 1 base and J by 11 bases, with 11 bases left in between. The germline V gene has CDR1 SGHTA and CDR2 FQGNSA. CDR3 bases: TGTGCCAGCAGCTTAGGTCCAGGGGTGGCTTTCTTT. Protein: CASSLGPGVAFF.